The T cell receptor (beta chain) described here comes from a study of blood T cell repertoires in COVID-19 (dated by TCRdb to the early 2020s). Concerning the study at large: Collaborator samples came from the United States, Italy and Spain and covered acute and convalescent phases of COVID-19. The material from the prospective study consisted of cDNA or gDNA derived from T cells, B-cell-depleted T cells, or PBMCs. Deeply sampled blood TCRbeta repertoires from subjects exposed to, actively infected with, or recovered from COVID-19 were included in the dataset. A freely available public database, intended as a resource for researchers studying the immune response to SARS-CoV-2, is where the repertoires were released. The samples were drawn from two sources: the first 160 participants of the ongoing ImmuneRACE study, and 1,254 subjects contributed by 6 global collaborators. Sample metadata almost always included a de-identified subject ID, COVID-19 status, age in years and sex. Where available, HLA class I and class II types were obtained from metadata supplied by the sample provider rather than from assay-based typing. On the study overall, not on this receptor specifically: How much clinical and demographic metadata was included differed by source and by participant, and the metadata was provided uncurated.

Reading from cysteine to phenylalanine, the CDR3 counts 17 amino acids. The kept DNA is CDR3 alone, 51 bases in frame from the first base. According to the germline V gene (reference sequence), CDR1 reads LGHDT and CDR2 reads YNNKEL. Deletion took 0 bases off V and 0 bases off J, with a span of 13 bases between the germline ends. TCRbeta CDR3 regions were amplified from genomic DNA by means of the immunoSEQ Assay, a bias-controlled multiplex PCR. Per the source publication's procedure: Nucleated cell counts per sample were estimated from amplification of reference gene primers within the assay. Sequence reads were collapsed and filtered to measure the absolute abundance of every unique TCRbeta CDR3 rearrangement. For each sample, productive Simpson clonality was calculated as the square root of Simpson's diversity index over productive rearrangements. The table was pulled from immuneACCESS by TCRdb, which kept in-frame rearrangements only. Such tables lose some clones; where checked, under half of the loss comes from unresolved V genes, and the rest has no known cause. V and J calls and clone size are those listed in that table; D and trimming were worked out from the DNA. This sample gives approximately 220,000 clones in total; roughly nine tenths of them show up just once. 0.72% of the sample lies in the top ten.

Comments on this clone: Its antigen is currently not known. Base-call qualities are not available, and no considerably larger clone is one nucleotide away.

Collaborating institutions collected whole blood in K2EDTA tubes following their own protocols. Collaborator samples were shipped for TCRbeta analysis as frozen whole blood, isolated PBMCs, or DNA extracted from either sample type. The chain couples TRBV3-1 (or the pseudogene TRBV3-2) to TRBJ2-3; no confident D gene assignment can be made. Sequencing used peripheral blood. The sequence was obtained from a middle-aged man with acute or convalescent COVID-19. The CDR3 region reads CASSQDAFTISTDTQYF. The sequenced DNA: TGTGCCAGCAGCCAAGACGCCTTTACAATTAGCACAGATACGCAGTATTTT.